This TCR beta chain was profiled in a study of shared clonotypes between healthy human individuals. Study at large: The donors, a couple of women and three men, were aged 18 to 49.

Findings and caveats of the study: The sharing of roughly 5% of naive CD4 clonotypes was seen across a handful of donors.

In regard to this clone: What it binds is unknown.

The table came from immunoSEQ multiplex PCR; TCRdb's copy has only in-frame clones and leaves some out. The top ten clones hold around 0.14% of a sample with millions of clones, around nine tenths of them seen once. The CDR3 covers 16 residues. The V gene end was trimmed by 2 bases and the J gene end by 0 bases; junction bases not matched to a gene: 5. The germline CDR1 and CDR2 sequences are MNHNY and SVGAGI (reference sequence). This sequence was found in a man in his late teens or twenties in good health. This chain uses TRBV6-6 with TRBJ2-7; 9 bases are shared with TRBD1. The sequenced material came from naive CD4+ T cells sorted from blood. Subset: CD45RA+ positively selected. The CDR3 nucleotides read TGTGCCAGCAGTTACGCACCGGGACAGGGCTCCTACGAGCAGTACTTC. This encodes CASSYAPGQGSYEQYF.